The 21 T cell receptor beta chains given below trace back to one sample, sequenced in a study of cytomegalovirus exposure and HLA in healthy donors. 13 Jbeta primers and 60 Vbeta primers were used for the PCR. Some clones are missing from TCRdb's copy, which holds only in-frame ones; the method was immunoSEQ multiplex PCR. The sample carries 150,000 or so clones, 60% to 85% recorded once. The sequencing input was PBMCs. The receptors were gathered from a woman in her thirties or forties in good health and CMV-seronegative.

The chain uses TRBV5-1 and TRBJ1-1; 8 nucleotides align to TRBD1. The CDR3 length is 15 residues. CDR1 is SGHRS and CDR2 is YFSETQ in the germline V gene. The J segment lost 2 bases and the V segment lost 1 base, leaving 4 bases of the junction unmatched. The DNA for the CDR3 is TGCGCCAGCAGCTTGTACAGGGGGGGAAACACTGAAGCTTTCTTT. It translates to CASSLYRGGNTEAFF.

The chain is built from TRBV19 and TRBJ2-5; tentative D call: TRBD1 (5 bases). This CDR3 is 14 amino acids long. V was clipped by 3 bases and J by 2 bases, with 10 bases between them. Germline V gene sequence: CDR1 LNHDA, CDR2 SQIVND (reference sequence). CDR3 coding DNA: TGTGCCAGTAGTATCCGGCAGGGACAAGAGACCCAGTACTTC. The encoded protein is CASSIRQGQETQYF. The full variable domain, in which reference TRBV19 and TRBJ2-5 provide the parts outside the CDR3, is DGGITQSPKYLFRKEGQNVTLSCEQNLNHDAMYWYRQDPGQGLRLIYYSQIVNDFQKGDIAEGYSVSREKKESFPLTVTSAQKNPTAFYLCASSIRQGQETQYFGPGTRLLVL.

In nucleotides, the CDR3 is TGTGCCAGCACCGTCTCCGGGACTAGCGGGAAGGTCAGCGAGCAGTACTTC. Protein sequence: CASTVSGTSGKVSEQYF. The chain recombines TRBV2 with TRBJ2-7, with 13 bases identical to TRBD2. J was trimmed by 6 bases and V by 7 bases; bases with no gene match: 15. This CDR3 has 17 residues. The germline V gene encodes CDR1 SNHLY and CDR2 FYNNEI. Full variable domain (remainder filled in from reference TRBV2 and TRBJ2-7): EPEVTQTPSHQVTQMGQEVILRCVPISNHLYFYWYRQILGQKVEFLVSFYNNEISEKSEIFDDQFSVERPDGSNFTLKIRSTKLEDSAMYFCASTVSGTSGKVSEQYFGPGTRLTVT.

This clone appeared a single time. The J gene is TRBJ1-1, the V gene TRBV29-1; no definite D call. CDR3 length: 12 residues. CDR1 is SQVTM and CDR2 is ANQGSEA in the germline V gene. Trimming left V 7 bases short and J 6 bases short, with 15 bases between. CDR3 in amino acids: CSAARGDAEAFF. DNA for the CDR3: TGCAGCGCCGCCCGCGGGGATGCTGAAGCTTTCTTT.

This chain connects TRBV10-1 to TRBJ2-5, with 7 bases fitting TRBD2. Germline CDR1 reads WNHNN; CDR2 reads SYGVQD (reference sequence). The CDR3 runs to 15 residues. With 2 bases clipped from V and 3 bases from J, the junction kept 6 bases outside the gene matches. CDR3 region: CASSETSAPEETQYF. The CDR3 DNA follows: TGCGCCAGCAGTGAGACTAGCGCCCCTGAAGAGACCCAGTACTTC.

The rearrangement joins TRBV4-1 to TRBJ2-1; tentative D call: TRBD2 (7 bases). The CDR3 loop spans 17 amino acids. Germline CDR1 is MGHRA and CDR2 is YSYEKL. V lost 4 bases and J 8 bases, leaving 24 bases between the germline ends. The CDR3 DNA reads TGCGCCAGCAGCCTTATGGGGGGGGGCTACCTTCGGGATGAGCAGTTCTTC. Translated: CASSLMGGGYLRDEQFF.

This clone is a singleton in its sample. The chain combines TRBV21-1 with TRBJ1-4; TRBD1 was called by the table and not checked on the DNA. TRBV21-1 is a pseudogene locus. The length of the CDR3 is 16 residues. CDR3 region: CASSKVRGMRDEKLFF. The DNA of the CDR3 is TGTGCCAGCAGTAAAGTAAGGGGAATGAGAGATGAAAAACTGTTTTTT.

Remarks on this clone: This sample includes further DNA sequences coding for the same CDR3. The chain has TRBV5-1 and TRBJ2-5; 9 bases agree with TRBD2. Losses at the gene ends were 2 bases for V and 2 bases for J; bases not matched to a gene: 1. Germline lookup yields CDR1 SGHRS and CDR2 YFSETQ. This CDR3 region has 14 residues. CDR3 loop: CASSLTSGQETQYF. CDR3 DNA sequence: TGCGCCAGCAGCTTAACTAGCGGGCAAGAGACCCAGTACTTC.

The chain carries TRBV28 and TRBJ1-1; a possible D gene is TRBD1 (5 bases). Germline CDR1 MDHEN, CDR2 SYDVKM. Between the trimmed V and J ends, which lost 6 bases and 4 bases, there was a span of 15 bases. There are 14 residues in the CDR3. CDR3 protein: CASSLWAGTTEAFF. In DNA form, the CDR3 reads TGTGCCAGCAGCCTCTGGGCGGGGACCACTGAAGCTTTCTTT. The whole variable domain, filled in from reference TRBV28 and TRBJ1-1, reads DVKVTQSSRYLVKRTGEKVFLECVQDMDHENMFWYRQDPGLGLRLIYFSYDVKMKEKGDIPEGYSVSREKKERFSLILESASTNQTSMYLCASSLWAGTTEAFFGQGTRLTVV.

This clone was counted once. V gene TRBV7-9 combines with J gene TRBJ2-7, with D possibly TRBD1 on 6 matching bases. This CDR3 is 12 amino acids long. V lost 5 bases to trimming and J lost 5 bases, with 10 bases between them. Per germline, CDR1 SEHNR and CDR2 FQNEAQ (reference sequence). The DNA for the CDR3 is TGTGCCAGCAGCGGGGGCCGCCACGAGCAGTACTTC. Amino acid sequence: CASSGGRHEQYF.

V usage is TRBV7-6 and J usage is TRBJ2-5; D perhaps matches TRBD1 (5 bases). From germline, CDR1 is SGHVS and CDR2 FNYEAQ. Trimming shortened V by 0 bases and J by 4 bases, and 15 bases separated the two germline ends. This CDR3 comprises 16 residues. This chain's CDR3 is CASSLAPPGRGETQYF. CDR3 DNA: TGTGCCAGCAGCTTAGCGCCTCCCGGTAGGGGAGAGACCCAGTACTTC.

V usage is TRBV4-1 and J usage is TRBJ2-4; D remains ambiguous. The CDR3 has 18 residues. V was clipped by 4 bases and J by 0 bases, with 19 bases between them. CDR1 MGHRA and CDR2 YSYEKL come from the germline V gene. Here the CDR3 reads CASSPHAVRLLAKNIQYF. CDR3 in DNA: TGCGCCAGCAGCCCCCACGCGGTGCGGTTACTAGCCAAAAACATTCAGTACTTC.

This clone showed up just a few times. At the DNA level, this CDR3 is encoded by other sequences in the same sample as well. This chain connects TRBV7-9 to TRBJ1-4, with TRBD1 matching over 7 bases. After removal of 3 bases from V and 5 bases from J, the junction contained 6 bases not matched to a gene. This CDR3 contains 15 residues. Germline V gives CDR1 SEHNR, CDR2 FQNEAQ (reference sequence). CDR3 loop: CASSLWTGTNEKLFF. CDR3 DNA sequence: TGTGCCAGCAGCTTGTGGACAGGAACCAATGAAAAACTGTTTTTT.

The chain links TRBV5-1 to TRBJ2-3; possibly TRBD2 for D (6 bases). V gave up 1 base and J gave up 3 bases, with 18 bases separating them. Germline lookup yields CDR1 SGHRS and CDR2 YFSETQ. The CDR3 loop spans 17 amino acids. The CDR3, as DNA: TGCGCCAGCAGCTTGTCCTCGGGTGGGGCGGGGACAGATACGCAGTATTTT. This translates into CASSLSSGGAGTDTQYF.

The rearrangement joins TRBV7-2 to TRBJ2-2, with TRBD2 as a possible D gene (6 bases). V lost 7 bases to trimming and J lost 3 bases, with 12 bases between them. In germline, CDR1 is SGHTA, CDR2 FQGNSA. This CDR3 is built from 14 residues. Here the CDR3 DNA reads TGTGCCAGCAAACCGGGACTTTACACCGGGGAGCTGTTTTTT. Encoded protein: CASKPGLYTGELFF.

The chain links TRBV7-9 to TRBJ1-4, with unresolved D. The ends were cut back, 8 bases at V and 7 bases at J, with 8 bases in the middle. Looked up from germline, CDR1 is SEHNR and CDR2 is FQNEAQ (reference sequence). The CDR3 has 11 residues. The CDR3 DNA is TGTGCCAGCGCCAGCGGTGAAAAACTGTTTTTT. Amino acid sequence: CASASGEKLFF.

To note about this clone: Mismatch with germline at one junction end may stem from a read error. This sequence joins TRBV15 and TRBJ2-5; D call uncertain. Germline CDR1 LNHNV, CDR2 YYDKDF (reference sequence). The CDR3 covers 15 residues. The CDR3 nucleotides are TGTGCCACCAGCAGAGGTGGTTTCGTGCAAGAGGCCCAGTACTTC. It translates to CATSRGGFVQEAQYF.

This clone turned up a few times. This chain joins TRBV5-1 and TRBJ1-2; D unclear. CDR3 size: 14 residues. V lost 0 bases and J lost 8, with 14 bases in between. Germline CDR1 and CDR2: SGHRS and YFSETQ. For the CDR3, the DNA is TGCGCCAGCAGCTTGGATGGGCAGTCACGAGGCTACACCTTC. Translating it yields CASSLDGQSRGYTF. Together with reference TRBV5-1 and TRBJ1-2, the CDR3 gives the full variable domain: KAGVTQTPRYLIKTRGQQVTLSCSPISGHRSVSWYQQTPGQGLQFLFEYFSETQRNKGNFPGRFSGRQFSNSRSEMNVSTLELGDSALYLCASSLDGQSRGYTFGSGTRLTVV.

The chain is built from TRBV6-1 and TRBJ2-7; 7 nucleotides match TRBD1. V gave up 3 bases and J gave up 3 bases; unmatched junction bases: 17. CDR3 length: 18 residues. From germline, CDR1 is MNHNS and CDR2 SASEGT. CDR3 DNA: TGTGCCAGCAGTGAGGGTACAGGGGACCTACCCCCAGTCTACGAGCAGTACTTC. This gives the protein CASSEGTGDLPPVYEQYF.

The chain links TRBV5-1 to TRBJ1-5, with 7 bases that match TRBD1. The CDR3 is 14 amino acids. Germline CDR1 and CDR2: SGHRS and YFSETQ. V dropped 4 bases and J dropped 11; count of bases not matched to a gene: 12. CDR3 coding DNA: TGCGCCAGCAGCCCCATGACAGGGATCGAGGCCCAGCATTTT. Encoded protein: CASSPMTGIEAQHF.

This CDR3 reads CASSTSRTDSKRGTEAFF. The CDR3 DNA reads as TGCGCCAGCAGCACCAGCCGGACAGACTCTAAAAGGGGCACTGAAGCTTTCTTT. The genes are TRBV4-1 and TRBJ1-1; a possible D gene is TRBD1 (6 bases). With 5 bases removed from V and 4 bases from J, the gap between germline ends came to 26 bases. The germline gives CDR1 MGHRA, CDR2 YSYEKL. The CDR3 runs 18 residues.